This TCR beta chain was recovered during a study of beta chain features in type 1 diabetes. Overall study: Investigators examined more than 90 million sorted cells across all samples. Study outcomes and limitations: There was a moderate but significant shortening of TCRB CDR3s in all four CD4+ subsets of Type 1 diabetes patients. Cells expressing TCR highly could be over-represented by cDNA sequencing.

As for this clone: The target antigen is unknown. The junction differs from germline at one of its ends, possibly a read error.

Stem cell-like memory, regulatory, central memory and naive CD4+ cells were sorted via CD45RO/CCR7/CD25/CD127/CD95/CD27. Isolated RNA was reverse transcribed in full, so expressed TCRB transcripts were sequenced. Only in-frame clones appear in the TCRdb table, and some are missing; sequencing was by immunoSEQ multiplex PCR. The profile shows hundreds of thousands of clones, more than 13% of them singletons. CDR3 length equals 15 residues. Germline assignment: CDR1 MNHEY and CDR2 SMNVEV (reference sequence). The rearrangement uses TRBV27 and TRBJ2-2; a possible D gene is TRBD1 (5 bases). The receptor's source is a man between 18 and 35 years old with type 1 diabetes. Sequencing was performed on naive CD4+ T cells from blood. The CDR3 reads CASSLVDSVTRELFF. The CDR3 DNA reads as TGTGCCAGCAGTTTAGTCGACAGCGTCACCAGGGAGCTGTTTTTT.